This T cell receptor (beta chain) originates from a study of siplizumab effects on memory and regulatory T cells (dated 2019 in TCRdb). Looking at the study overall: The study examined how the anti-CD2 antibody siplizumab affects alloreactive T-cell subsets in allogeneic mixed lymphocyte reactions built from human PBMCs.

About this clone itself: Its cognate antigen has yet to be identified. No much larger clonotype is one base removed from it; base qualities were not supplied.

Sorted unstimulated T cells, along with proliferating T cells recovered from mixed lymphocyte reactions, underwent TCRbeta CDR3 sequencing. Fresh whole blood from some ten HLA-typed healthy donors was used as the source from which PBMCs were isolated. Unstimulated CD4+ non-regulatory T cells were FACS-sorted to map the origin of alloreactive clones. The germline V gene sets CDR1 to SGHVS and CDR2 to FNYEAQ. Trimming takes 6 bases from V and 6 bases from J, and the germline ends sit 10 bases apart. The CDR3 spans 12 residues, from the cysteine through the phenylalanine. Left in the record is the CDR3 DNA by itself, 36 bases read in frame from the first base. On the study overall, not on this receptor specifically: No functional confirmation was obtained for the suppressive function of proliferating Tregs from siplizumab cultures. Unstimulated naive T cells appeared to be more diverse than memory T cells, and naive cells seemed to make a substantial contribution to the alloresponse. The cumulative frequency of alloreactive sequences traceable to unstimulated CD4+ memory T cells was significantly reduced by siplizumab. About 75-97% of proliferating CD4+ or CD8+ clones could not be given a naive or memory phenotype. Among mappable alloreactive CD4+ clones, an average Treg-derived fraction of roughly 70% was observed with siplizumab, compared with 26.9% in control reactions. Sequences below about 10^-5 frequency were poorly captured, so only a minor fraction of alloreactive clones could be mapped to unstimulated subsets.

Libraries were constructed by the immunoSEQ multiplex PCR assay. Roughly 10^5 TCR templates per sample were assayed on the deep sequencing platform. Genomic DNA extracted from sorted T cells was the material used for TCRbeta CDR3 sequencing. The original pipeline was this. The R programming language was used for clonal analysis of the TCRbeta CDR3 data. Comparing unstimulated samples against CFSE-low samples taken after the reaction was how alloreactive CD4+ and CD8+ clones were defined. Alloreactive CD4+ clones were assigned to regulatory or non-regulatory origin by matching sequences to sorted unstimulated Treg and non-Treg repertoires. Here the immuneACCESS table is served through TCRdb, limited to in-frame sequences with V and J called. Missing clones are a known gap in these copies; in checked studies unresolved V genes cover under half, and the rest lacks a known reason. V, J and clone size derive from that table, while D and trimming were established from the DNA sequence. The sample yields 100,000 to 110,000 clones; 94% were counted once. Over 1% of the sample is taken by the ten largest.

Sequencing input: non-Treg CD4+ T cells sorted from blood. According to the study, the label for this sample's cell subset or site signals: FACS-sorted unstimulated CD4+ non-regulatory T cells. This sequence uses TRBV7-6 and TRBJ2-3, with the identity of the D gene unclear. This TCR was recovered from a human donor in good health. The CDR3 region has the sequence CASSLLGDTQYF. In nucleotides, the sequence is TGTGCCAGCAGTCTACTCGGGGATACGCAGTATTTT.